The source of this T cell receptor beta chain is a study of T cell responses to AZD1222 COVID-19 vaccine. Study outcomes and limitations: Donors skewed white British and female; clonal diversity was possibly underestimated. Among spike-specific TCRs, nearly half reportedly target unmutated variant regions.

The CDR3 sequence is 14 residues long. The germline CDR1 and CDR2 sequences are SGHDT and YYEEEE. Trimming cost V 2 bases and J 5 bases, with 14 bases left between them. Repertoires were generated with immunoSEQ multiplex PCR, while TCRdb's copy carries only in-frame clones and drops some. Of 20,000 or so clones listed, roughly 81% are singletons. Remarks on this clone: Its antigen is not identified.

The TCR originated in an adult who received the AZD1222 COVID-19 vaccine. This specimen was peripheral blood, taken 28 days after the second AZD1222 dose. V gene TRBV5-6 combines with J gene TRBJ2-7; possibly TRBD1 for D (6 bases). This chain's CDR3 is CASSFRTGSDEQYF. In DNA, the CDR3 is TGTGCCAGCAGCTTCAGAACAGGGTCCGACGAGCAGTACTTC.